These T cell receptor beta chains were read from a single sample in a study of blood T cell repertoires in COVID-19. Generated by immunoSEQ multiplex PCR, the TCRdb table keeps only in-frame clones and is missing some. The data show approximately 140,000 clones, approximately 88% seen once. Sequences were obtained from PBMCs or T cells enriched from blood (not recorded which). The receptors originated from a man between 40 and 49 years old with acute COVID-19. CDR3s leave out the opening cysteine and the closing phenylalanine or tryptophan. Each record gives: V gene, CDR3 length, D gene, J gene, CDR3 protein. D genes are given only for firm matches.

TRBV7-2	11	TRBD2	TRBJ2-5	ASSGVDLAGQY
TRBV9	13	TRBD2	TRBJ2-1	ASSASSSGYNEQF
TRBV5-6	13	.	TRBJ1-6	ASSSGTGYNSPLH
TRBV28	15	.	TRBJ1-3	ASSSMGGAPEGNTIY
TRBV7-2	13	.	TRBJ1-3	ASSLVPGIGNTIY
TRBV6-5	12	TRBD1	TRBJ2-7	ASSYSGTGYEQY
TRBV6-2/TRBV6-3	12	TRBD1	TRBJ1-1	ASSPDRGGTEAF
TRBV11-2	10	.	TRBJ2-1	ASSLFSVERF
TRBV7-2	13	.	TRBJ1-5	ASSAKAGSNQPQH
TRBV19	13	TRBD1	TRBJ2-4	ASSQDWDRVNIQY
TRBV6-2/TRBV6-3	13	.	TRBJ1-5	ASSYSPQAAQPQH
TRBV27	12	.	TRBJ1-5	ASSFRQGNQPQH
TRBV4-3	14	.	TRBJ2-5	ASSHSRGPPGETQY
TRBV6-5	11	.	TRBJ1-5	ASRIHSNQPQH
TRBV19	11	.	TRBJ2-2	ASSMNRGLELF
TRBV25-1	13	.	TRBJ1-5	ASSGNADLGQPQH
TRBV7-2	13	.	TRBJ2-5	ASSQVGHAREAQY
TRBV30	10	.	TRBJ1-2	AWTGPYYGYT
TRBV2	10	.	TRBJ2-7	ASKRISYEQY
TRBV5-4	10	.	TRBJ1-2	ASSLRTVGYT
TRBV15	13	.	TRBJ2-5	ATSRSRTAQETQY
TRBV9	12	TRBD1	TRBJ2-1	ASSVGTGGSEQF
TRBV4-2	12	.	TRBJ2-4	ASSQDDFQNIQY
TRBV10-3	12	.	TRBJ1-1	AISESIRGTEAF
TRBV4-2	14	TRBD2	TRBJ2-7	ASSHGLAGIGYEQY
TRBV4-2	13	.	TRBJ1-5	ASSQEEGSNQPQH
TRBV5-4	14	TRBD2	TRBJ2-3	ASSRRTSGGADTQY
TRBV28	10	.	TRBJ1-4	ASSGGLEKLF
TRBV30	16	TRBD2	TRBJ2-1	AWSVVLAGGLSYNEQF
TRBV16	12	TRBD1	TRBJ1-2	ASSQSSDRDGYT
TRBV2	16	TRBD1	TRBJ1-4	ASSENRPDRVLEGKLF
TRBV7-2	12	.	TRBJ1-2	ASSLNPGIYGYT
TRBV15	13	TRBD2	TRBJ2-5	ATSRDSGELETQY
TRBV2	15	.	TRBJ2-6	ASSATSWGAGANVLT
TRBV7-9	13	.	TRBJ1-3	ASSLSHRAGNTIY
TRBV25-1	15	.	TRBJ1-3	ASSGSLGQSSGNTIY
TRBV27	13	TRBD1	TRBJ1-5	ASSFGQGGKQPQH
TRBV12-3/TRBV12-4	11	TRBD1	TRBJ1-4	ASSRDRGEKLF
TRBV24-1	13	.	TRBJ2-1	ATSDSADTYNEQF